The 14 T cell receptor beta chains given below trace back to one sample, sequenced in a study of blood T cells in healthy people across ages. A second PCR of roughly 6 to 12 cycles used a sample-barcoded 5' primer and a J-beta primer mix. TCRdb re-called the 5' RACE reads with MiXCR, one entry per CDR3 protein. Among about 570,000 distinct CDR3 sequences listed, around a quarter were seen once. The same data also contributed to another study, on T cells of mothers and their children.

The sample taken for sequencing was blood. The receptors originated from a boy aged 2 to 10 in good health.

The chain carries TRBV11-2 and TRBJ2-1; 9 nucleotides agree with TRBD2. CDR1 is SGHAT, CDR2 FQNNGV, per germline. After removal of 2 bases from V and 1 base from J, the junction contained 6 bases not matched to a gene. The CDR3 consists of 17 residues. DNA for the CDR3: TGTGCCAGCAGCTTAAGGGATAGCGGGAGTTCCTACAATGAGCAGTTCTTC. Translated: CASSLRDSGSSYNEQFF.

This clonotype was counted only a few times. This rearrangement joins TRBV6-5 to TRBJ1-1, with no clear D. Germline assignment: CDR1 MNHEY and CDR2 SVGAGI. The CDR3 consists of 14 residues. The V end lost 0 bases, the J end lost 4 bases, and 9 bases lay between the germline ends. CDR3 protein: CASSYSNKGTEAFF. The CDR3 DNA is TGTGCCAGCAGTTACTCGAATAAGGGCACTGAAGCTTTCTTT.

In this sample, this clonotype turned up many times. Compared with germline, one end of the junction differs, possibly owing to a read error. This chain links TRBV5-1 with TRBJ2-5; weak D call: TRBD2 (5 bases). In germline, CDR1 is SGHRS, CDR2 YFSETQ. CDR3 length equals 13 residues. CDR3 in DNA: TGTGCCAGCAGTCTAGGGAGCCAAGAGACCCAGTACTTC. Its protein product is CASSLGSQETQYF.

This chain links TRBV19 with TRBJ2-3; 8 bases agree with TRBD2. After removal of 5 bases from V and 6 bases from J, the junction contained 10 bases not matched to a gene. The CDR3 loop spans 15 amino acids. In germline, CDR1 is LNHDA, CDR2 SQIVND (reference sequence). The CDR3 DNA sequence: TGTGCCAGTAGTTTTACTAGCGGTTCTTTTGATACGCAGTATTTT. It specifies CASSFTSGSFDTQYF.

This clonotype was picked up a small number of times. The chain links TRBV6-5 to TRBJ2-1, with D hard to call. This CDR3 region has 14 residues. The germline V gene encodes CDR1 MNHEY and CDR2 SVGAGI. V was trimmed by 0 bases and J by 4 bases, leaving 7 bases between them. CDR3 in DNA: TGTGCCAGCAGTTACTCGACCTCTTACAATGAGCAGTTCTTC. Its protein product is CASSYSTSYNEQFF.

This clonotype was picked up a small number of times. The chain combines TRBV4-3 with TRBJ2-5; tentative D call: TRBD2 (6 bases). The DNA matches TRBJ2-1 better at its end, which makes the J call doubtful. Germline V lookup: CDR1 LGHNA, CDR2 YSLEER. The CDR3 length is 16 residues. The CDR3 region has the DNA TGCGCCAGCAGCCAAGACCGAGCGCGGGGCCGGAATGAGCAGTTCTTC. This codes for CASSQDRARGRNEQFF.

The chain uses TRBV2 and TRBJ2-2; 11 positions match TRBD1. V gave up 5 bases and J gave up 8 bases; unmatched junction bases: 4. The germline V gene has CDR1 SNHLY and CDR2 FYNNEI. CDR3 length: 14 residues. The CDR3 loop reads CASSRTGGSGELFF. CDR3 nucleotides: TGTGCCAGCAGTAGGACAGGGGGCTCGGGGGAGCTGTTTTTT. The whole variable domain, filled in from reference TRBV2 and TRBJ2-2, reads EPEVTQTPSHQVTQMGQEVILRCVPISNHLYFYWYRQILGQKVEFLVSFYNNEISEKSEIFDDQFSVERPDGSNFTLKIRSTKLEDSAMYFCASSRTGGSGELFFGEGSRLTVL.

This chain links TRBV12-3 or TRBV12-4 with TRBJ2-3, with 7 positions matching TRBD1. The CDR3 has 15 amino acids. The V segment lost 3 bases and the J segment 2 bases; nucleotides outside the gene matches: 5. CDR3 residues: CASSFPQGFTDTQYF. The CDR3 nucleotides are TGTGCCAGCAGTTTCCCACAGGGGTTCACAGATACGCAGTATTTT.

This CDR3 is CASSWRGGLGDTQYF. In nucleotides, the CDR3 is TGTGCCAGCAGCTGGAGGGGGGGCTTGGGAGATACGCAGTATTTT. The chain combines TRBV7-2 with TRBJ2-3, with D perhaps TRBD2 (7 bases). Deletions cut 4 bases from V and 5 bases from J, with 16 bases between. Germline CDR1 reads SGHTA; CDR2 reads FQGNSA. This CDR3 is 15 amino acids long.

The chain recombines TRBV7-9 with TRBJ1-2; no clear D gene. The CDR3 runs 15 residues. The V and J ends lost 5 bases and 6 bases respectively, with 19 bases between them. Germline V lookup: CDR1 SEHNR, CDR2 FQNEAQ (reference sequence). Here the CDR3 reads CASSPNGPTRDGYTF. CDR3 DNA sequence: TGTGCCAGCAGCCCTAACGGGCCAACAAGGGATGGCTACACCTTC.

The chain has TRBV5-1 and TRBJ2-5, with D possibly being TRBD1 (5 bases). Trimming took off 1 base at V and 2 bases at J, with 12 bases between the two ends. Germline V gene lookup returns CDR1 SGHRS and CDR2 YFSETQ. The CDR3 runs 15 residues. The CDR3 is CASSLRGQHQETQYF. CDR3 in DNA: TGCGCCAGCAGCTTGAGGGGTCAGCATCAAGAGACCCAGTACTTC.

The V call is TRBV20-1, the J call TRBJ2-3; 13 bases map to TRBD2. The CDR3 covers 15 residues. Unmatched junction bases numbered 9, after V lost 6 bases and J lost 6 bases. Germline V lookup: CDR1 DFQATT, CDR2 SNEGSKA (reference sequence). CDR3 sequence: CSAMIWTSGSDTQYF. The CDR3 DNA is TGCAGTGCCATGATATGGACTAGCGGGAGCGATACGCAGTATTTT.

This clonotype was seen a few times. This chain connects TRBV3-1 to TRBJ2-5, with 8 bases matching TRBD2. Gene TRBJ2-1 matches the end of the DNA better, so the J call may be wrong. This CDR3 has 17 residues. Germline V CDR1 and CDR2: LGHDT, YNNKEL (reference sequence). The CDR3 nucleotides read TGTGCCAGCAGCCACAACTACGGACCGGGAGGGCGCAATGAGCAGTTCTTC. Protein product: CASSHNYGPGGRNEQFF.

V and J are TRBV27 and TRBJ2-7; D may correspond to TRBD1 or TRBD2 (5 bases each). The CDR3 spans 13 residues. Germline V gene lookup returns CDR1 MNHEY and CDR2 SMNVEV (reference sequence). This chain's CDR3 is CPLGARSFHEQYF. CDR3 nucleotide sequence: TGTCCTCTCGGGGCGAGATCATTCCACGAGCAGTACTTC.